This T cell receptor beta chain stems from a study of control samples from healthy donors and cancer patients (TCRdb year 2020). V lost 0 bases and J lost 1 base; the stretch between them is 8 bases long. Looking up the germline V gene yields CDR1 SGHTA and CDR2 FQGNSA. Spanning cysteine to phenylalanine, the CDR3 consists of 15 amino acids. The retained sequence is limited to the CDR3, 45 bases, with the frame set at the first base. Libraries were prepared through the immunoSEQ multiplex PCR assay. In its TCRdb copy, this immuneACCESS table keeps in-frame sequences only and misses some clones. Where compared with another copy, unresolved V genes explain less than half of these, and the others have no known cause. The sample records about 160,000 clones, 94% of which are singletons. The ten largest make up around 15% of the sample. Points on this clone: No cognate antigen has been identified for it. Base qualities were left out, and no much larger clone turns up one base away.

Sequenced sample: PBMCs. The source is a man aged 55 to 70 with colorectal cancer. The sequence links TRBV7-2 to TRBJ2-3; no confident D gene assignment can be made. The CDR3 reads as follows: CASSLAVTRTDTQYF. The DNA sequence is given as TGTGCCAGCAGCTTAGCGGTAACTCGCACAGATACGCAGTATTTT.